These 3 T cell receptor beta chains came from one sample sequenced in a study of CD8 T cells in ankylosing spondylitis. TCRdb used MiXCR to reprocess the 5' RACE reads, holding one entry per CDR3 protein. The sample holds a few hundred thousand distinct CDR3 sequences, over 15% seen once. The sequenced material came from blood, either unsorted or a sorted T cell fraction (not recorded which). These receptors were obtained from a male donor with ankylosing spondylitis or in good health (not recorded which).

The table lists this clonotype with a few counts. A read error may explain this, as a much larger clone is one base away. The V and J genes are TRBV7-9 and TRBJ2-3, with 7 positions matching TRBD2. This CDR3 comprises 11 residues. Germline lookup yields CDR1 SEHNR and CDR2 FQNEAQ (reference sequence). The J segment lost 11 bases and the V segment lost 11 bases, leaving 10 bases of the junction unmatched. The CDR3 DNA is TGTGCCCCCCTGGGGGGGTATGAGCAGTATTTT. It codes for CAPLGGYEQYF.

The J gene is TRBJ2-7, the V gene TRBV11-2, with 9 bases lining up with TRBD2. The germline CDR1 and CDR2 sequences are SGHAT and FQNNGV. J gave up 4 bases and V 1 base, and 5 bases lay outside the gene matches. The CDR3 is made up of 15 amino acids. The CDR3 DNA is TGTGCCAGCAGCTTAGTGTCTAGCGGGAATTACGAGCAGTACTTC. Amino acid sequence: CASSLVSSGNYEQYF.

The table lists this clonotype with a few counts. The chain combines TRBV25-1 with TRBJ2-7; no definite D call. This CDR3 contains 12 residues. Trimming left V 3 bases short and J 3 bases short, with 6 bases between. Germline CDR1 MGHDK, CDR2 SYGVNS. The CDR3 bases are TGTGCCAGCAGTGAGTCTAACTACGAGCAGTACTTC. It yields the protein CASSESNYEQYF.